The clone carrying this TCR beta chain occurred once. Profiling relied on immunoSEQ multiplex PCR, and the TCRdb table lists in-frame clones only, not all of them. The sample has some 120,000 clones, 80% to 95% seen once. V lost 5 bases and J lost 9; bases outside the gene matches: 9. This CDR3 is built from 14 residues. CDR1 and CDR2 (germline): KGHSH, LQKENI. The data were obtained in a study of T cell changes during pregnancy in multiple sclerosis. Sample: peripheral blood, taken before pregnancy. This sequence originates from a female donor with multiple sclerosis, enrolled in a pregnancy study. The gene calls are TRBV18 and TRBJ2-1; 8 bases map to TRBD1. The CDR3 coding sequence is TGTGCCAGCTCAGAGGGTCGACAGGGGCTTGAGCAGTTCTTC. This gives the protein CASSEGRQGLEQFF.